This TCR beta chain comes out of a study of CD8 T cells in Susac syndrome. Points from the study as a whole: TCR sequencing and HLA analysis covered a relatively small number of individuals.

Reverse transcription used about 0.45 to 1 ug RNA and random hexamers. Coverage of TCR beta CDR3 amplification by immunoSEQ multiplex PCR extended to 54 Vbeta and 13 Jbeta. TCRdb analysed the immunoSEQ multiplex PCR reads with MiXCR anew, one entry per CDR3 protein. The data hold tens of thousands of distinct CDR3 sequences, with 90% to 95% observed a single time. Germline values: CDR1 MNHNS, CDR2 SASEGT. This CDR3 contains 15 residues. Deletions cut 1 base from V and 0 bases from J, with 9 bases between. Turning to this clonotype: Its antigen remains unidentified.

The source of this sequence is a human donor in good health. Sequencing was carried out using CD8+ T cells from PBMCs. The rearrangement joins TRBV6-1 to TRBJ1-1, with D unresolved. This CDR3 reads CASSEDEPLNTEAFF. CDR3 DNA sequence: TGTGCCAGCAGTGAAGACGAGCCTTTGAACACTGAAGCTTTCTTT.